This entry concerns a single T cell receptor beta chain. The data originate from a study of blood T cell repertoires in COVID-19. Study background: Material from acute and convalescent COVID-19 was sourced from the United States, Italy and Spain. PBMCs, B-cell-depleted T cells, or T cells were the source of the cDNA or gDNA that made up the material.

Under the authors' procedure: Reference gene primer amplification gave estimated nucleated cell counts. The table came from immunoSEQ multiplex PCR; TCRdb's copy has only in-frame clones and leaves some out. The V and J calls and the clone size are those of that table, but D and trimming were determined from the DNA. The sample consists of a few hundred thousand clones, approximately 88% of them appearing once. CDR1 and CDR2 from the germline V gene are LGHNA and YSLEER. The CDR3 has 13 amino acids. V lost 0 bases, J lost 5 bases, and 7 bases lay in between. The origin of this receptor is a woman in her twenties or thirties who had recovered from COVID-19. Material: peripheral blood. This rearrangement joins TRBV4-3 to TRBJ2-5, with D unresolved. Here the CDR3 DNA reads TGCGCCAGCAGCCAAGAATTTGCGGAGACCCAGTACTTC. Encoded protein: CASSQEFAETQYF.